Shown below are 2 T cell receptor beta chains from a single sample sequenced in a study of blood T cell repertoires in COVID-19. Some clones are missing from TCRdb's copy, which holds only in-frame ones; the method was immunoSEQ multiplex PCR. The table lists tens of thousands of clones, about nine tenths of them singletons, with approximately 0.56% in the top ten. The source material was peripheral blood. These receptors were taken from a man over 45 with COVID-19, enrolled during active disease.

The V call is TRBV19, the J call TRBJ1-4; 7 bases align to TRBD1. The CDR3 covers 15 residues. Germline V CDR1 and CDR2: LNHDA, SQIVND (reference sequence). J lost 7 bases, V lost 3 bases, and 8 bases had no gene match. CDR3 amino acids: CASSIDREVGEKLFF. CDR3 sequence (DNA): TGTGCCAGTAGTATCGACAGGGAAGTCGGTGAAAAACTGTTTTTT.

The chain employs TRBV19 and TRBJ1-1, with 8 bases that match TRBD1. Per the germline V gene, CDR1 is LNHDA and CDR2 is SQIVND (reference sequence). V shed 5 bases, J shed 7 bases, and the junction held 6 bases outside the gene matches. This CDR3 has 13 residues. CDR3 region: CASSDQGAGEAFF. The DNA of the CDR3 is TGTGCCAGTAGTGACCAGGGGGCAGGTGAAGCTTTCTTT.